Each of the 20 T cell receptor beta chains below was sequenced from the same sample in a study of cytomegalovirus exposure and HLA in healthy donors. PCR primers comprised 60 Vbeta and 13 Jbeta primers. Libraries were prepared by immunoSEQ multiplex PCR; TCRdb keeps only in-frame clonotypes and omits some of them. Of 250,000 to 350,000 clones in the sample, 80% to 90% are singletons; the top ten hold 3.5% to 4%. The specimen sequenced was PBMCs. All receptors come from a man aged 40-50 years in good health and CMV-seropositive.

This clone was seen just once. The chain has TRBV18 and TRBJ2-3; 7 bases match TRBD1. The CDR3 is 16 amino acids. J lost 0 bases, V lost 3 bases, and 6 bases had no gene match. In germline, CDR1 is KGHSH, CDR2 LQKENI. CDR3 bases: TGTGCCAGCTCACCCATGTGGGACAGCAGCACAGATACGCAGTATTTT. Translation gives CASSPMWDSSTDTQYF.

V usage is TRBV28 and J usage is TRBJ2-7, with D tentatively TRBD2 (5 bases). CDR1 is MDHEN, CDR2 SYDVKM, per germline. The V end lost 6 bases, the J end lost 6 bases, and 15 bases lay between the germline ends. This CDR3 region has 13 residues. The CDR3 region is CASSLAGIGEQYF. DNA for the CDR3: TGTGCCAGCAGCCTCGCGGGCATCGGCGAGCAGTACTTC.

The CDR3 DNA reads TGTGCCAGCAGTTTAAAAGGAGGCAATCAGCCCCAGCATTTT. Amino acids: CASSLKGGNQPQHF. This chain joins TRBV27 and TRBJ1-5; D unclear. Trimming cost V 2 bases and J 2 bases, with 7 bases left between them. This CDR3 comprises 14 residues. The germline V gene has CDR1 MNHEY and CDR2 SMNVEV (reference sequence).

The chain combines TRBV5-1 with TRBJ2-5; TRBD2 aligns across 8 bases. After removal of 0 bases from V and 5 bases from J, the junction contained 9 bases not matched to a gene. CDR3 length: 16 amino acids. The germline CDR1 and CDR2 sequences are SGHRS and YFSETQ. CDR3 protein: CASSLAMVAGMETQYF. The CDR3 bases are TGCGCCAGCAGCTTGGCCATGGTAGCGGGAATGGAGACCCAGTACTTC.

In its sample, this clone was seen once. The CDR3 loop is CASSYAGGRKNSYEQYF. Here the CDR3 DNA reads TGTGCCAGCAGTTATGCGGGAGGACGGAAGAACTCCTACGAGCAGTACTTC. The chain is built from TRBV28 and TRBJ2-7, with 8 bases that match TRBD2. Trimming cost V 4 bases and J 0 bases; bases outside gene matches: 11. Germline-derived CDR1 and CDR2 are MDHEN and SYDVKM. The CDR3 sequence is 17 residues long.

The J gene is TRBJ2-5, the V gene TRBV5-6; D is undetermined. There are 14 residues in the CDR3. V gave up 1 base and J gave up 0 bases, with 7 bases separating them. The germline CDR1 and CDR2 sequences are SGHDT and YYEEEE. The CDR3: CASSLWLYQETQYF. As DNA, the CDR3 is TGTGCCAGCAGCTTGTGGCTGTACCAAGAGACCCAGTACTTC.

The V gene is TRBV14, the J gene TRBJ2-1; no firm D call. The CDR3 spans 13 residues. V was clipped by 0 bases and J by 9 bases, with 9 bases between them. Germline CDR1 and CDR2: SGHDN and FVKESK. CDR3 in amino acids: CASSQDLVREQFF. In DNA, the CDR3 is TGTGCCAGCAGCCAAGACCTCGTTCGTGAGCAGTTCTTC.

The rearrangement uses TRBV5-4 and TRBJ2-5; TRBD2 aligns across 10 bases. The CDR3 totals 14 residues. Germline assignment: CDR1 SGHNT and CDR2 YYREEE (reference sequence). Trimming at V came to 1 base and at J to 5 bases, leaving 2 bases not matched to a gene. DNA for the CDR3: TGTGCCAGCAGCTTGAAAGCGGGAGGGGAGACCCAGTACTTC. This translates into CASSLKAGGETQYF.

This clone was detected ten times or more. This chain joins TRBV27 and TRBJ1-2, with 7 bases fitting TRBD1. The CDR3 runs to 15 residues. Germline CDR1 is MNHEY and CDR2 is SMNVEV (reference sequence). With 5 bases clipped from V and 5 bases from J, the junction kept 11 bases outside the gene matches. CDR3 DNA: TGTGCCAGCAGTCCGAACAGGGGATTTCATTATGGCTACACCTTC. Translated: CASSPNRGFHYGYTF.

Details on this clone: Germline and junction disagree at one end, which may indicate a read error. This chain uses TRBV7-9 with TRBJ1-3; no clear D. Germline V gene sequence: CDR1 SEHNR, CDR2 FQNEAQ (reference sequence). The CDR3 covers 12 residues. The CDR3 nucleotides read TGTTCCAGCACCTTCTCCGGGGACACCATATATTTT. Protein product: CSSTFSGDTIYF.

This clone was counted once. The chain combines TRBV10-1 with TRBJ2-7; TRBD1 matches 9 bases. The germline gives CDR1 WNHNN, CDR2 SYGVQD (reference sequence). CDR3 length: 14 amino acids. Trimming removed 6 bases from V and 5 bases from J; junction bases left unmatched: 8. CDR3 protein: CASSPGQGANEQYF. For the CDR3, the DNA is TGCGCCAGCAGCCCGGGACAGGGTGCAAACGAGCAGTACTTC.

The rearrangement links TRBV2 to TRBJ2-7; a possible D gene is TRBD2 (6 bases). Germline V gene sequence: CDR1 SNHLY, CDR2 FYNNEI. The CDR3 has 13 residues. Trimming cost V 6 bases and J 3 bases, with 12 bases left between them. CDR3 residues: CASRWQEGYEQYF. DNA of the CDR3: TGTGCCAGCAGATGGCAGGAGGGCTACGAGCAGTACTTC.

CDR3 nucleotides: TGTGCCACCAGCAGGACTAGCGGGATGAACCACGAGCAGTACTTC. Protein product: CATSRTSGMNHEQYF. J is TRBJ2-7 and V is TRBV15; 11 nucleotides match TRBD2. Germline V CDR1 and CDR2: LNHNV, YYDKDF (reference sequence). This CDR3 contains 15 residues. The V and J ends lost 3 bases and 5 bases, in that order; junction bases with no gene match: 6. Looking up the rest from reference TRBV15 and TRBJ2-7 gives the full variable domain: DAMVIQNPRYQVTQFGKPVTLSCSQTLNHNVMYWYQQKSSQAPKLLFHYYDKDFNNEADTPDNFQSRRPNTSFCFLDIRSPGLGDTAMYLCATSRTSGMNHEQYFGPGTRLTVT.

The V call is TRBV14, the J call TRBJ2-7; 8 nucleotides align to TRBD2. CDR1 is SGHDN, CDR2 FVKESK, per germline. V was pared by 4 bases and J by 0 bases, with 8 bases of the junction left unmatched. CDR3 length: 16 amino acids. This CDR3 reads CASSRITSGSSYEQYF. CDR3 in DNA: TGTGCCAGCAGCCGTATCACTAGCGGAAGCTCCTACGAGCAGTACTTC.

The count of this clone is one. The chain carries TRBV10-3 and TRBJ1-1; TRBD1 might be the D (5 bases). The CDR3 runs to 15 residues. V was pared by 0 bases and J by 2 bases, with 10 bases between. CDR1 is ENHRY, CDR2 SYGVKD, per germline. The CDR3, as DNA: TGTGCCATCAGTGAGTCGGGGCGGGGAAACACTGAAGCTTTCTTT. This codes for CAISESGRGNTEAFF.

The rearrangement joins TRBV30 to TRBJ2-3; 13 bases map to TRBD2. CDR3 length: 17 amino acids. Germline CDR1 is GTSNPN and CDR2 is SVGIG (reference sequence). V trimming: 3 bases; J trimming: 2 bases; junction bases outside the gene matches: 8. CDR3 protein: CAWSVRTSGGYTDTQYF. As DNA, the CDR3 is TGTGCCTGGAGCGTCCGGACTAGCGGGGGATACACAGATACGCAGTATTTT.

The chain combines TRBV5-1 with TRBJ1-2; no firm D call. This CDR3 spans 14 amino acids. Between the trimmed V and J ends, which lost 1 base and 7 bases, there was a span of 14 bases. Germline V CDR1 and CDR2: SGHRS, YFSETQ. CDR3 in DNA: TGCGCCAGCAGCTTGTCCTTTTTCAGGCCTGGCTACACCTTC. As protein: CASSLSFFRPGYTF.

V gene TRBV25-1 combines with J gene TRBJ2-3, with TRBD2 matching over 8 bases. The CDR3 is made up of 17 amino acids. Trimming cost V 5 bases and J 3 bases; bases outside gene matches: 13. Per germline, CDR1 MGHDK and CDR2 SYGVNS. CDR3 sequence: CASSPPQRESRTDTQYF. The CDR3 DNA is TGTGCCAGCAGTCCACCCCAGCGGGAGAGCCGTACAGATACGCAGTATTTT.

This chain joins TRBV27 and TRBJ1-1; D is possibly TRBD1 (5 bases). The CDR3 runs 15 residues. Per germline, CDR1 MNHEY and CDR2 SMNVEV (reference sequence). V was clipped by 2 bases and J by 1 base, with 11 bases between them. This chain's CDR3 is CASSLLGRENTEAFF. As DNA, the CDR3 is TGTGCCAGCAGTTTACTGGGCAGGGAGAACACTGAAGCTTTCTTT.

V and J are TRBV7-2 and TRBJ2-1; weak D call: TRBD1 (6 bases). There are 12 residues in the CDR3. V was cut by 1 base and J by 12 bases, with 10 bases left in between. Per the germline V gene, CDR1 is SGHTA and CDR2 is FQGNSA. The DNA for the CDR3 is TGTGCCAGCAGCTTAGGGATCAGGGGGCAGTTCTTC. Protein sequence: CASSLGIRGQFF.